This passage covers 21 T cell receptor beta chains from one sample sequenced in a study of blood T cell repertoires in COVID-19. Using immunoSEQ multiplex PCR, the repertoire was profiled, and TCRdb retains in-frame clones only, with some absent. The repertoire includes roughly 300,000 clones, 70% to 90% of them detected once, and 7.8% sits in the top ten. The sample consisted of peripheral blood. These receptor sequences come from a woman aged 45-59 years who had recovered from COVID-19.

On this clone: Other DNA variants within this sample encode the same CDR3. The chain couples TRBV18 to TRBJ1-4, with 9 nucleotides matching TRBD1. V lost 3 bases and J lost 7; bases outside the gene matches: 6. The CDR3 sequence is 15 residues long. In germline, CDR1 is KGHSH, CDR2 LQKENI. The CDR3: CASSPAQGAGEKLFF. The CDR3 nucleotides are TGTGCCAGCTCACCGGCACAGGGGGCCGGTGAAAAACTGTTTTTT. Combining the CDR3 with reference TRBV18 and TRBJ1-4 gives the whole variable domain NAGVMQNPRHLVRRRGQEARLRCSPMKGHSHVYWYRQLPEEGLKFMVYLQKENIIDESGMPKERFSAEFPKEGPSILRIQQVVRGDSAAYFCASSPAQGAGEKLFFGSGTQLSVL.

The chain combines TRBV6-2 or TRBV6-3 with TRBJ2-3; the match to TRBD2 covers 13 bases. The CDR3 is 16 amino acids. Germline loops: CDR1 MNHEY, CDR2 SVGEGT. Trimming removed 5 bases from V and 4 bases from J; junction bases left unmatched: 6. The CDR3 nucleotides are TGTGCCAGCAGTAAGGGACTAGCGGGGAGGTCAGATACGCAGTATTTT. Its translation: CASSKGLAGRSDTQYF.

The V and J genes are TRBV28 and TRBJ1-2; 8 positions match TRBD1. The V segment lost 2 bases and the J segment 8 bases; nucleotides outside the gene matches: 16. The V gene's germline CDR1 is MDHEN and CDR2 SYDVKM. CDR3 length equals 17 residues. DNA for the CDR3: TGTGCCAGCAGTTTAAGCCCGACAGGGGCCCGCGGGAGCGGCTACACCTTC. Translated: CASSLSPTGARGSGYTF.

This chain joins TRBV27 and TRBJ2-2; D not certain. The germline V gene has CDR1 MNHEY and CDR2 SMNVEV (reference sequence). V was trimmed by 6 bases and J by 1 base, leaving 9 bases between them. The length of the CDR3 is 14 residues. In DNA form, the CDR3 reads TGTGCCAGCAGCTATAGTCTGAACACCGGGGAGCTGTTTTTT. Translating it yields CASSYSLNTGELFF.

J is TRBJ2-1 and V is TRBV6-4, with D maybe TRBD1 (5 bases). The CDR3 sequence is 17 residues long. Germline CDR1 is MRHNA and CDR2 is SNTAGT. Trimming removed 3 bases from V and 9 bases from J, with 24 bases in between. In DNA form, the CDR3 reads TGTGCCAGCAGTGAGATCAGGGTTCCTCCCTCCGCCGGTGAGCAGTTCTTC. This sequence encodes CASSEIRVPPSAGEQFF.

V usage is TRBV11-2 and J usage is TRBJ2-2; 8 bases line up with TRBD2. Trimming at V came to 4 bases and at J to 6 bases, leaving 7 bases not matched to a gene. CDR3 length: 15 amino acids. The germline gives CDR1 SGHAT, CDR2 FQNNGV. In DNA form, the CDR3 reads TGTGCCAGCAGCTGGGCCAGCGGGAGAGCCGGGGAGCTGTTTTTT. Its protein is CASSWASGRAGELFF.

The genes are TRBV28 and TRBJ2-7; the match to TRBD2 covers 13 bases. The CDR3 has 15 residues. From germline, CDR1 is MDHEN and CDR2 SYDVKM. With V trimmed by 5 bases and J by 6 bases, 7 bases remained unmatched. This chain's CDR3 is CASSQGLAGDPEQYF. The DNA of the CDR3 is TGTGCCAGCAGTCAAGGACTAGCGGGAGATCCCGAGCAGTACTTC.

This clone was seen once. For the CDR3, the DNA is TGTGCCAGCAGCACAGATAGCGGGGGGTCAAACATTCAGTACTTC. Its translation: CASSTDSGGSNIQYF. The rearrangement uses TRBV11-2 and TRBJ2-4; TRBD2 matches 10 bases. V was pared by 5 bases and J by 6 bases, with 7 bases of the junction left unmatched. Germline CDR1 and CDR2: SGHAT and FQNNGV. The CDR3 is 15 amino acids. The full variable domain, its missing parts supplied by reference TRBV11-2 and TRBJ2-4, is EAGVAQSPRYKIIEKRQSVAFWCNPISGHATLYWYQQILGQGPKLLIQFQNNGVVDDSQLPKDRFSAERLKGVDSTLKIQPAKLEDSAVYLCASSTDSGGSNIQYFGAGTRLSVL.

This chain connects TRBV28 to TRBJ2-3, with 9 bases matching TRBD2. CDR3 size: 12 residues. Losses at the gene ends were 8 bases for V and 9 bases for J; bases not matched to a gene: 6. Germline V CDR1 and CDR2: MDHEN, SYDVKM. The CDR3 protein is CASRNLAGTQYF. As DNA, the CDR3 is TGTGCCAGCCGCAACCTAGCGGGGACGCAGTATTTT.

In DNA form, the CDR3 reads TGTGCCAGCAGCGCAGGGGGTTTGGACTATGGCTACACCTTC. Protein product: CASSAGGLDYGYTF. This chain connects TRBV28 to TRBJ1-2; 7 nucleotides agree with TRBD1. The CDR3 is made up of 14 amino acids. Germline V gene sequence: CDR1 MDHEN, CDR2 SYDVKM. V lost 6 bases, J lost 3 bases, and 7 bases stayed unmatched.

J is TRBJ2-3 and V is TRBV6-1, with 13 bases aligning to TRBD2. The ends lost 4 bases at V and 4 bases at J; junction bases unmatched: 5. Germline CDR1 and CDR2: MNHNS and SASEGT. The CDR3 loop spans 16 amino acids. DNA of the CDR3: TGTGCCAGCAGTGTGTTACTAGCGGGAGGGTCAGATACGCAGTATTTT. It encodes CASSVLLAGGSDTQYF.

Only one count was recorded for this clone. The V and J genes are TRBV5-8 and TRBJ2-1; a possible D gene is TRBD2 (6 bases). This CDR3 has 15 residues. V shed 0 bases and J shed 3 bases, with 10 bases lying between them. Germline loops: CDR1 SGHTS, CDR2 YDEGEE. This chain's CDR3 is CASSLASGSYNEQFF. The CDR3 bases are TGTGCCAGCAGCTTGGCCTCCGGGAGCTACAATGAGCAGTTCTTC. The whole variable domain, remainder taken from reference TRBV5-8 and TRBJ2-1, is EAGVTQSPTHLIKTRGQQATLRCSPISGHTSVYWYQQALGLGLQFLLWYDEGEERNRGNFPPRFSGRQFPNYSSELNVNALELEDSALYLCASSLASGSYNEQFFGPGTRLTVL.

V and J are TRBV10-3 and TRBJ2-2; D is perhaps TRBD2 (6 bases). Trimming cost V 6 bases and J 8 bases, with 13 bases left between them. Germline-derived CDR1 and CDR2 are ENHRY and SYGVKD. The CDR3 is 13 residues long. The CDR3 DNA reads TGTGCCATCAGCGAAGGCGGGGCGGGGGAGCTGTTTTTT. It yields the protein CAISEGGAGELFF.

Comments on this clone: Other DNA sequences in this specimen translate into the identical CDR3. This chain connects TRBV29-1 to TRBJ1-6, with TRBD1 matching 10 bases. CDR3 length: 13 residues. Looked up from germline, CDR1 is SQVTM and CDR2 is ANQGSEA. J lost 6 bases, V lost 6 bases, and 2 bases had no gene match. CDR3 region: CSVGQGGNSPLHF. The CDR3 region has the DNA TGCAGCGTAGGACAGGGGGGTAATTCACCCCTCCACTTT.

This clone was counted only a few times. The chain has TRBV6-4 and TRBJ2-7; TRBD2 matches 9 bases. Trimming removed 5 bases from V and 6 bases from J; junction bases left unmatched: 5. In germline, CDR1 is MRHNA, CDR2 SNTAGT. The CDR3 is made up of 13 amino acids. This CDR3 is CASSQREDGEQYF. CDR3 nucleotides: TGTGCCAGCAGTCAGCGGGAGGATGGCGAGCAGTACTTC.

This chain uses TRBV4-3 with TRBJ2-2; TRBD2 matches at 9 bases. After removal of 8 bases from V and 3 bases from J, the junction contained 10 bases not matched to a gene. The germline CDR1 and CDR2 sequences are LGHNA and YSLEER. This CDR3 region has 16 residues. The CDR3 sequence: CASRVRLADDTGELFF. CDR3 nucleotides: TGCGCCAGCCGCGTGCGACTAGCGGATGACACCGGGGAGCTGTTTTTT.

Points on this clone: One junction end does not reproduce the germline sequence, and a read error may be involved. V is TRBV11-3 and J is TRBJ2-5; TRBD1 matches 7 bases. Germline V gives CDR1 SGHNT, CDR2 YENEEA. The CDR3 sequence is 14 residues long. CDR3: CASSSGTEQEAQYF. Written as DNA, the CDR3 is TGTGCCAGCAGCTCCGGGACAGAACAAGAGGCCCAGTACTTC.

The chain couples TRBV5-6 to TRBJ1-6; 8 nucleotides align to TRBD1. Germline V gene data show CDR1 as SGHDT and CDR2 as YYEEEE. Germline trimming cut 3 bases from V and 4 bases from J; bases unmatched to any gene: 3. The CDR3 spans 15 residues. The chain's CDR3 is CASSSGGTYNSPLHF. Written as DNA, the CDR3 is TGTGCCAGCAGCTCAGGGGGCACGTATAATTCACCCCTCCACTTT.

CDR3 loop: CASSLDAGLGTEAFF. CDR3 nucleotides: TGTGCCAGCAGCTTAGACGCAGGGTTAGGGACTGAAGCTTTCTTT. This chain joins TRBV7-8 and TRBJ1-1, with a tentative D call TRBD1 (5 bases). Trimming shortened V by 1 base and J by 5 bases, and 14 bases separated the two germline ends. Germline CDR1 reads SGHVS; CDR2 reads FQNEAQ. This CDR3 contains 15 residues.

In its sample, this clone was seen a few times. The V call is TRBV28, the J call TRBJ2-7; 10 positions agree with TRBD2. Germline V gene lookup returns CDR1 MDHEN and CDR2 SYDVKM. The trim removed 1 base at V and 3 bases at J, leaving 6 bases unmatched. CDR3 length: 16 residues. The CDR3 DNA reads as TGTGCCAGCAGTTTATCGGCTAGCGGGAGTTTCTACGAGCAGTACTTC. As protein: CASSLSASGSFYEQYF.

V usage is TRBV30 and J usage is TRBJ1-2, with 11 bases fitting TRBD1. CDR1 and CDR2 (germline): GTSNPN, SVGIG (reference sequence). This CDR3 has 15 residues. V shed 5 bases, J shed 4 bases, and the junction held 9 bases outside the gene matches. CDR3 protein: CAWAKDRGLTYGYTF. The CDR3 DNA reads as TGTGCCTGGGCTAAGGACAGGGGGCTTACCTATGGCTACACCTTC.